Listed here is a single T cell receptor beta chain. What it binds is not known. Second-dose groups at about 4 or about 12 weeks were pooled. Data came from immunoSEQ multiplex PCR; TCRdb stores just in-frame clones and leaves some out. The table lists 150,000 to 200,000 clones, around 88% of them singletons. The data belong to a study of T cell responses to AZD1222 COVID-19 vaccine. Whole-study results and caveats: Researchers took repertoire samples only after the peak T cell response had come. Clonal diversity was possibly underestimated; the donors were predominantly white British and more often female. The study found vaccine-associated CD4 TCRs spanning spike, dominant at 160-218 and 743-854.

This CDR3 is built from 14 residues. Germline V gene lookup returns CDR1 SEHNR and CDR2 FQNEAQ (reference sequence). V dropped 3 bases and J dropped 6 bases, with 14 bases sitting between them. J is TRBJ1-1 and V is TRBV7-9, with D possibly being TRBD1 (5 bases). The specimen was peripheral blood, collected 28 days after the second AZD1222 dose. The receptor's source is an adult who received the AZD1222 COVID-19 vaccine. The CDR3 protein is CASSLEGLFSEAFF. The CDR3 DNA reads TGTGCCAGCAGCTTGGAGGGACTTTTTTCTGAAGCTTTCTTT.